This T cell receptor beta chain was sequenced in a study of blood T cell repertoires in COVID-19. Study in general: T cells, B-cell-depleted T cells, or PBMCs supplied cDNA or gDNA.

V was cut by 0 bases and J by 4 bases, with 8 bases left in between. Germline-derived CDR1 and CDR2 are SGHNT and YENEEA. The CDR3 covers 14 residues. Study processing details: From reference gene primer amplification, estimates of nucleated cell counts were derived. Clones were read by immunoSEQ multiplex PCR, and TCRdb kept only the in-frame ones, dropping some. V and J calls plus clone size are reproduced from that table; the DNA served to infer D and trimming. The data hold about 180,000 clones, with approximately 90% observed a single time. The chain has TRBV11-3 and TRBJ2-3; D is possibly TRBD2 (6 bases). The sample taken for sequencing was peripheral blood. The source is a woman aged 25 to 39 with acute or convalescent COVID-19. As DNA, the CDR3 is TGTGCCAGCAGCTTAGAAGGAGGGGCAGATACGCAGTATTTT. It yields the protein CASSLEGGADTQYF.